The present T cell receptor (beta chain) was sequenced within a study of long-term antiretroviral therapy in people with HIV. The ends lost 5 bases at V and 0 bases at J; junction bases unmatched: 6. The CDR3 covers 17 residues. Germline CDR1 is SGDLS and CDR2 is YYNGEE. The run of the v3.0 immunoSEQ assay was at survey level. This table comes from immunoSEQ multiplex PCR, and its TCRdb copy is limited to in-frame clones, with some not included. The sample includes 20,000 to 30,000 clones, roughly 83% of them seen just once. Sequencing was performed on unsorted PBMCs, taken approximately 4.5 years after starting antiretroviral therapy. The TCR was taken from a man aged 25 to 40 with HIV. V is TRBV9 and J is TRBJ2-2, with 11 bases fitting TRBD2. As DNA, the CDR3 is TGTGCCAGCAGTTTCGGGACTAGCGGAACGAACACCGGGGAGCTGTTTTTT. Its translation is CASSFGTSGTNTGELFF.